The 14 T cell receptor beta chains below come from one sample, sequenced in a study of blood T cell repertoires in COVID-19. Clones were sequenced by immunoSEQ multiplex PCR, and TCRdb holds only the in-frame ones, with some missing. The sample holds roughly 190,000 clones; approximately 90% are singletons and the top ten take 5% to 6.5%. Input material: peripheral blood. Source of these receptors: a man aged 40-55 years with active or convalescent COVID-19.

The chain links TRBV19 to TRBJ2-5; 9 bases agree with TRBD1. The J segment lost 2 bases and the V segment lost 7 bases, leaving 8 bases of the junction unmatched. Looked up from germline, CDR1 is LNHDA and CDR2 is SQIVND (reference sequence). The CDR3 has 15 amino acids. DNA of the CDR3: TGTGCCAGTACTACGGCGGGACAGGGACAAGAGACCCAGTACTTC. Encoded protein: CASTTAGQGQETQYF.

The rearrangement links TRBV12-5 to TRBJ2-1; 10 nucleotides align to TRBD2. The germline V gene has CDR1 LGHNT and CDR2 FRNRAP. This CDR3 comprises 15 residues. V lost 5 bases, J lost 5 bases, and 6 bases stayed unmatched. This CDR3 is CASGLGLAVNNEQFF. The CDR3 region has the DNA TGTGCTAGTGGTCTAGGACTAGCGGTGAACAATGAGCAGTTCTTC.

V and J are TRBV28 and TRBJ2-5; D unresolved. The CDR3 is made up of 13 amino acids. Trimming took 7 bases from V and 1 from J, leaving 10 bases between them. From germline, CDR1 is MDHEN and CDR2 SYDVKM. CDR3 residues: CASTSRLQETQYF. In DNA, the CDR3 is TGTGCCAGCACCTCGCGGCTCCAAGAGACCCAGTACTTC.

This clone occurred once. The gene calls are TRBV24-1 and TRBJ2-5; D perhaps matches TRBD1 (6 bases). Germline loops: CDR1 KGHDR, CDR2 SFDVKD. The V gene lost 4 bases and the J gene lost 2 bases, with 13 bases spanning the gap. The CDR3 is 15 residues long. The CDR3 region has the DNA TGTGCCACCAGTGAGCCGTCGGACAGTCAAGAGACCCAGTACTTC. As protein: CATSEPSDSQETQYF.

The chain employs TRBV9 and TRBJ2-7; weak D call: TRBD1 (5 bases). With 7 bases removed from V and 5 bases from J, the gap between germline ends came to 19 bases. The CDR3 is 14 residues long. CDR1 and CDR2 from the germline V gene are SGDLS and YYNGEE. The CDR3 loop reads CASGRSGFSHEQYF. In DNA, the CDR3 is TGTGCCAGCGGGCGGTCAGGGTTTTCCCACGAGCAGTACTTC.

The chain recombines TRBV7-3 with TRBJ2-5; a weak D match, TRBD2 (5 bases). This CDR3 comprises 15 residues. Trimming took 5 bases from V and 4 from J, leaving 17 bases between them. CDR1 and CDR2 (germline): SGHTA, FQGTGA. Written as DNA, the CDR3 is TGTGCCAGCAGCCCCGAGGACGGTGCGGGAGAGACCCAGTACTTC. Translated: CASSPEDGAGETQYF.

The rearrangement uses TRBV5-1 and TRBJ1-1, with TRBD1 identical over 7 bases. This CDR3 is built from 13 residues. Germline CDR1 SGHRS, CDR2 YFSETQ. J lost 5 bases, V lost 3 bases, and 4 bases had no gene match. Written as DNA, the CDR3 is TGCGCCAGCAGCTCGACAGGGAGAACTGAAGCTTTCTTT. It translates to CASSSTGRTEAFF.

For this clone: The same CDR3 arises from other DNA sequences in this sample as well. The rearrangement uses TRBV19 and TRBJ1-1; D is uncertain. The CDR3 sequence is 14 residues long. Deletions cut 1 base from V and 0 bases from J, with 6 bases between. Germline lookup yields CDR1 LNHDA and CDR2 SQIVND (reference sequence). Here the CDR3 reads CASSIGGMNTEAFF. DNA for the CDR3: TGTGCCAGTAGTATAGGCGGCATGAACACTGAAGCTTTCTTT.

The chain links TRBV11-3 to TRBJ2-5; perhaps TRBD2 as D (5 bases). V was cut by 2 bases and J by 3 bases, with 10 bases left in between. The CDR3 totals 14 residues. CDR1 SGHNT and CDR2 YENEEA come from the germline V gene. This CDR3 is CASSLLRGEETQYF. As DNA, the CDR3 is TGTGCCAGCAGCTTACTTCGGGGAGAAGAGACCCAGTACTTC.

The rearrangement links TRBV19 to TRBJ1-5; 7 positions match TRBD1. The CDR3 is made up of 17 amino acids. V shed 4 bases, J shed 0 bases, and the junction held 9 bases outside the gene matches. CDR1 and CDR2 (germline): LNHDA, SQIVND (reference sequence). This CDR3 reads CASSTQGQPYSNQPQHF. The CDR3 DNA sequence: TGTGCCAGTAGTACCCAGGGACAGCCATATAGCAATCAGCCCCAGCATTTT.

V usage is TRBV7-9 and J usage is TRBJ2-3; 9 nucleotides line up with TRBD2. Germline assignment: CDR1 SEHNR and CDR2 FQNEAQ (reference sequence). V gave up 1 base and J gave up 0 bases; unmatched junction bases: 5. The CDR3 sequence is 17 residues long. The CDR3 sequence is CASSLELAGSSTDTQYF. The CDR3 DNA reads as TGTGCCAGCAGCTTAGAGCTAGCGGGATCTAGCACAGATACGCAGTATTTT. Together with reference TRBV7-9 and TRBJ2-3, the CDR3 gives the full variable domain: DTGVSQNPRHKITKRGQNVTFRCDPISEHNRLYWYRQTLGQGPEFLTYFQNEAQLEKSRLLSDRFSAERPKGSFSTLEIQRTEQGDSAMYLCASSLELAGSSTDTQYFGPGTRLTVL.

J is TRBJ2-1 and V is TRBV6-1; D gene uncertain. Trimming removed 0 bases from V and 0 bases from J, with 12 bases in between. Germline assignment: CDR1 MNHNS and CDR2 SASEGT. The length of the CDR3 is 17 residues. The CDR3 is CASSEATDRSSYNEQFF. The DNA for the CDR3 is TGTGCCAGCAGTGAAGCTACCGACCGGAGCTCCTACAATGAGCAGTTCTTC.

V and J are TRBV6-1 and TRBJ1-2, with no clear D. Germline CDR1 MNHNS, CDR2 SASEGT. The CDR3 consists of 13 residues. Trimming shortened V by 3 bases and J by 6 bases, and 11 bases separated the two germline ends. The chain's CDR3 is CASSEGRSHGYTF. CDR3 DNA sequence: TGTGCCAGCAGTGAGGGCAGAAGCCATGGCTACACCTTC.

The V call is TRBV4-1, the J call TRBJ2-3; possible D gene TRBD2, 5 bases. The V end was cut by 0 bases, the J end by 7 bases, with 17 bases between. CDR3 size: 16 residues. CDR1 MGHRA and CDR2 YSYEKL come from the germline V gene. The CDR3 protein is CASSQDRLASRNTQYF. In DNA, the CDR3 is TGCGCCAGCAGCCAAGATCGATTGGCTAGCCGAAATACGCAGTATTTT.